This is a list of T cell receptor beta chains from one sample in a study of cytomegalovirus exposure and HLA in healthy donors. Sequencing used immunoSEQ multiplex PCR; TCRdb keeps in-frame clones, though not all of them. The sample lists some 54,000 clones, 75% to 85% occurring once. The sequencing sample was made of PBMCs. These receptor sequences come from a male donor in good health and CMV-seronegative. Both conserved end residues are part of each CDR3. D genes are given only for firm matches. Expanded clones are given a class, and other clones once, few, many or no size at all.

DNA | CDR3 | J | size | V | length | D
TGTGCCAGCAGTTACGCGGCATACACTGAAGCTTTCTTT | CASSYAAYTEAFF | TRBJ1-1 | . | TRBV6-5 | 13 | .
TGCGCCAGCAGCTTGGGGGGACAGGACATCCTTTATAGCAATCAGCCCCAGCATTTT | CASSLGGQDILYSNQPQHF | TRBJ1-5 | few | TRBV5-1 | 19 | TRBD1
TGTGCCTGGAGTGAGGACAGGGATTCACCCCTCCACTTT | CAWSEDRDSPLHF | TRBJ1-6 | once | TRBV30 | 13 | TRBD1
TGTGCCAGCAGTGATCCCGGGGCTAGCGGCACCTACGAGCAGTACTTC | CASSDPGASGTYEQYF | TRBJ2-7 | few | TRBV25-1 | 16 | TRBD2
TGTGCCAGCAGTACCGCCGGGACTAACTACGAGCAGTACTTC | CASSTAGTNYEQYF | TRBJ2-7 | . | TRBV5-4 | 14 | TRBD2
TGTGCCAGCAGCCTCTCAGGGGGAAACACCATATATTTT | CASSLSGGNTIYF | TRBJ1-3 | . | TRBV14 | 13 | .
TGTGCCAGCAGCGGGCTTCTAGCCAGCTACACCTTC | CASSGLLASYTF | TRBJ1-2 | . | TRBV5-4 | 12 | .
TGTGCCTGGTCTACGGGGAACTATGGCTACACCTTC | CAWSTGNYGYTF | TRBJ1-2 | . | TRBV30 | 12 | .
TGTGCCAGCACTCCCTGGCCAGGGGACACTGAAGCTTTCTTT | CASTPWPGDTEAFF | TRBJ1-1 | . | TRBV25-1 | 14 | .
TGTGCCAGCAGTGAACACAGGGTAGGGGAAGAGACCCAGTACTTC | CASSEHRVGEETQYF | TRBJ2-5 | . | TRBV6-1 | 15 | .
TGTGCCAGCAGCCAATCGGGGGGTGGAAACACCATATATTTT | CASSQSGGGNTIYF | TRBJ1-3 | . | TRBV7-2 | 14 | .
TGTGCCAGCAGCCTCATAGGGGAAACTGAAGCTTTCTTT | CASSLIGETEAFF | TRBJ1-1 | . | TRBV5-4 | 13 | .
TGTGCCAGCAGCGAGGCGGACAGCCCTAGCTATGGCTACACCTTC | CASSEADSPSYGYTF | TRBJ1-2 | . | TRBV9 | 15 | .
TGTGCCAGCAGCTACAGGACAGTAGCTGAAGCTTTCTTT | CASSYRTVAEAFF | TRBJ1-1 | few | TRBV13 | 13 | .
TGTGCCAGCGGTGAGGCAGGGCTTTCCTACGAGCAGTACTTC | CASGEAGLSYEQYF | TRBJ2-7 | . | TRBV6-1 | 14 | .
TGTGCCAGCAGTTCGGGACAGATGAACACTGAAGCTTTCTTT | CASSSGQMNTEAFF | TRBJ1-1 | . | TRBV27 | 14 | TRBD1
TGTGCCAGCAGCGTAGCTACGGCAGGGGGTAGGGGCTACACCTTC | CASSVATAGGRGYTF | TRBJ1-2 | . | TRBV9 | 15 | TRBD1
TGTGCCAGTAGTATAGATCTATCGGAGCAAGAGACCCAGTACTTC | CASSIDLSEQETQYF | TRBJ2-5 | . | TRBV19 | 15 | .
TGTGCCAGCAGCTTAGAAGGCCGGACAGGGTTCGACGAGCAGTACTTC | CASSLEGRTGFDEQYF | TRBJ2-7 | . | TRBV7-9 | 16 | TRBD1
TGCAGCGTGCTACGGACAGCAGAATACAATGAGCAGTTCTTC | CSVLRTAEYNEQFF | TRBJ2-1 | once | TRBV29-1 | 14 | .
TGTGCCAGCAGCTTCGACAGGGCCTCCTACGAGCAGTACTTC | CASSFDRASYEQYF | TRBJ2-7 | . | TRBV7-9 | 14 | TRBD1
TGCGCCAGCAGCTTGGGACAGGGGGGACGCGAGCAGTACTTC | CASSLGQGGREQYF | TRBJ2-7 | . | TRBV5-1 | 14 | TRBD1
TGTGCCAGCAGCTTAGCGCGGGCAGGACAAGAGACCCAGTACTTC | CASSLARAGQETQYF | TRBJ2-5 | . | TRBV7-2 | 15 | .
TGTGCCAGCAGCCAAGAACCACTAGCGGGGGGGCCCGCAGATACGCAGTATTTT | CASSQEPLAGGPADTQYF | TRBJ2-3 | . | TRBV4-2 | 18 | TRBD2
TGTGCCAGCAGCCGTGTGGGGACAGGGGGCTTCGAGCAGTACTTC | CASSRVGTGGFEQYF | TRBJ2-7 | . | TRBV4-2 | 15 | TRBD1
TGTGCCTGGGGATGGGGCGGGACTAGCGGGGGACTTTACTACGAGGAGCAGTACTTC | CAWGWGGTSGGLYYEEQYF | TRBJ2-7 | . | TRBV30 | 19 | TRBD2
TGTGCCAGCAGCTTAGTAAGCGGTGCGGGGGACGAGCAGTACTTC | CASSLVSGAGDEQYF | TRBJ2-7 | . | TRBV7-6 | 15 | TRBD2
TGTGCCAGCAGCTTTCTTGTCCCCTACGAGCAGTACTTC | CASSFLVPYEQYF | TRBJ2-7 | . | TRBV7-9 | 13 | .
TGTGCCAGCAGCACAACAGGATCCTACGAGCAGTACTTC | CASSTTGSYEQYF | TRBJ2-7 | . | TRBV9 | 13 | .
TGTGCCATCAGCCAAGGGACAGGGTCGAACACCGGGGAGCTGTTTTTT | CAISQGTGSNTGELFF | TRBJ2-2 | . | TRBV10-3 | 16 | TRBD1